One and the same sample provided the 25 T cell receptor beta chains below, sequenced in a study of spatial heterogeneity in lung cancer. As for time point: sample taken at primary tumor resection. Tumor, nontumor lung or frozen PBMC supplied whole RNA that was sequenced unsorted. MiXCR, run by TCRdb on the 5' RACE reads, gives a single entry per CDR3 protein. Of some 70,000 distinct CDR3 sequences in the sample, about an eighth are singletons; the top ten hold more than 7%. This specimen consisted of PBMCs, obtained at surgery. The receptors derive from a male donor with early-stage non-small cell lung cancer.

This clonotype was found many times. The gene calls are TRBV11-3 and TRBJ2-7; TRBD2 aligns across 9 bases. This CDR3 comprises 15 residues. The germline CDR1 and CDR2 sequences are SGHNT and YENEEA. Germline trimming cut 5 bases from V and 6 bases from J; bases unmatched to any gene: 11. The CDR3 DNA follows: TGTGCCAGCAGCCAGCCGGATAGCGGGAGTTTCGAGCAGTACTTC. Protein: CASSQPDSGSFEQYF.

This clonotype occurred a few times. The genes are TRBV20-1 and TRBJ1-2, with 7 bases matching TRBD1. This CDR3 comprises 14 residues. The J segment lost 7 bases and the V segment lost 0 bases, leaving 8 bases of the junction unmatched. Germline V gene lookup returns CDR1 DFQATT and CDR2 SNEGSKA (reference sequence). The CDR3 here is CSARDANRGSGYTF. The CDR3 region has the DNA TGCAGTGCTAGAGATGCGAACAGGGGCAGTGGCTACACCTTC.

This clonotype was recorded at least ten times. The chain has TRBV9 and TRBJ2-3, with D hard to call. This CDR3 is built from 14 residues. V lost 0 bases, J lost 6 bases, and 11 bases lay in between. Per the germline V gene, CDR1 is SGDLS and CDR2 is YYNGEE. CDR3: CASSVVDVRDTQYF. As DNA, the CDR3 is TGTGCCAGCAGCGTAGTCGACGTTCGGGATACGCAGTATTTT.

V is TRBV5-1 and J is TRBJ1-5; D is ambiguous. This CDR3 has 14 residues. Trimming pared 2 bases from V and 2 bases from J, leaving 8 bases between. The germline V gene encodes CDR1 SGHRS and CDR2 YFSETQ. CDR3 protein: CASSFTEGNQPQHF. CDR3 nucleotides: TGCGCCAGCAGCTTTACGGAAGGCAATCAGCCCCAGCATTTT.

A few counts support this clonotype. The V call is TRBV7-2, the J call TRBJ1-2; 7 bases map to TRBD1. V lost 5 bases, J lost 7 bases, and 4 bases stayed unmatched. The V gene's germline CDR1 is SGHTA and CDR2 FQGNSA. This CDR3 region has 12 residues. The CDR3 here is CASSTTGFGYTF. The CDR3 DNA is TGTGCCAGCAGCACGACAGGGTTTGGCTACACCTTC.

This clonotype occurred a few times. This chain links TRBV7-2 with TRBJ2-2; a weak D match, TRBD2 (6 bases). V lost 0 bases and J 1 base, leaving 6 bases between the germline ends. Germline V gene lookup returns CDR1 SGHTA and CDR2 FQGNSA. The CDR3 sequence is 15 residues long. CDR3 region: CASSLASGNTGELFF. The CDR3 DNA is TGTGCCAGCAGCTTAGCTAGCGGGAACACCGGGGAGCTGTTTTTT.

The CDR3 bases are TGTGCCATCAGTGGTTCGGGACAGCGCACAGATACGCAGTATTTT. Its protein is CAISGSGQRTDTQYF. The chain is built from TRBV10-3 and TRBJ2-3; 7 bases are a match to TRBD1. This CDR3 region has 15 residues. Losses at the gene ends were 4 bases for V and 1 base for J; bases not matched to a gene: 5. Per the germline V gene, CDR1 is ENHRY and CDR2 is SYGVKD.

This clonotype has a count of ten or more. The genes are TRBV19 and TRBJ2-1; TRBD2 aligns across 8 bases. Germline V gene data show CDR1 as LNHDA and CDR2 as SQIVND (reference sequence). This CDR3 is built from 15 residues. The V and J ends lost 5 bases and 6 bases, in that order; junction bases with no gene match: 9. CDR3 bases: TGTGCCAGTAGTGAAGGGGCGGGAGGCGCCAATGAGCAGTTCTTC. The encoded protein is CASSEGAGGANEQFF.

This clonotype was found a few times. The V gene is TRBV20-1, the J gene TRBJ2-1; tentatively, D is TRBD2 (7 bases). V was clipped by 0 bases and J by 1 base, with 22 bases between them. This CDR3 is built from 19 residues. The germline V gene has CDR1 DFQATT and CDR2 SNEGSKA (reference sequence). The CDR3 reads CSAREEGGGPSLSYNEQFF. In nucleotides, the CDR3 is TGCAGTGCTAGAGAAGAGGGGGGAGGGCCCTCCTTATCCTACAATGAGCAGTTCTTC.

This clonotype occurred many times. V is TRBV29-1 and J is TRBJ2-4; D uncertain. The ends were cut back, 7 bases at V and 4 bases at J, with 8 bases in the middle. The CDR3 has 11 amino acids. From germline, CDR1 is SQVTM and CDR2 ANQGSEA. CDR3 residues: CSGAAKNIQYF. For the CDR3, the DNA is TGCAGCGGCGCAGCGAAAAACATTCAGTACTTC.

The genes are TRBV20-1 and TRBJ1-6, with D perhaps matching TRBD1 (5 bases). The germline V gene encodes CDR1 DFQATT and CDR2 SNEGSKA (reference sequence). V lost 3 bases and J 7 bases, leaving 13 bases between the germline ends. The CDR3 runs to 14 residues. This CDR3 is CSASIGRENSPLHF. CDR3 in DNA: TGCAGTGCTAGCATCGGCAGGGAGAATTCACCCCTCCACTTT.

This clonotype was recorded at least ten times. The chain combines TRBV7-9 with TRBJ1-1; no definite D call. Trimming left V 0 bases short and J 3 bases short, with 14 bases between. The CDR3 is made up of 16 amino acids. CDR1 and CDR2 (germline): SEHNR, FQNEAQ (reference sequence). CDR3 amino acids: CASSLARAGRDTEAFF. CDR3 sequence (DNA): TGTGCCAGCAGCTTAGCGCGCGCTGGCAGAGACACTGAAGCTTTCTTT.

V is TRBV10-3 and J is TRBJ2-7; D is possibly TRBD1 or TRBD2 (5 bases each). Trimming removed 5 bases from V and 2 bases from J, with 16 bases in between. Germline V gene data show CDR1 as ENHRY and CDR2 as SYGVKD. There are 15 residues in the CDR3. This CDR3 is CAISRGETGTYEQYF. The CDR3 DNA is TGTGCCATCAGTAGGGGAGAAACCGGTACCTACGAGCAGTACTTC.

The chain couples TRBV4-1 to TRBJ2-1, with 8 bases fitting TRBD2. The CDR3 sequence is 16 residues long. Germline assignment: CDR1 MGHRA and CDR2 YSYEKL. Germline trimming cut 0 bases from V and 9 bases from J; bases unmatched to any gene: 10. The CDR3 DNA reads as TGCGCCAGCAGCCAAGATCGGAGCGGGAGCGTCGGTGAGCAGTTCTTC. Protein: CASSQDRSGSVGEQFF.

This CDR3 is CASNDRVWNTEAFF. DNA of the CDR3: TGTGCCAGCAATGACAGGGTTTGGAACACTGAAGCTTTCTTT. The chain recombines TRBV2 with TRBJ1-1, with 7 bases that match TRBD1. Germline lookup yields CDR1 SNHLY and CDR2 FYNNEI. This CDR3 is 14 amino acids long. V shed 7 bases and J 1 base; nucleotides not matched to a gene: 6.

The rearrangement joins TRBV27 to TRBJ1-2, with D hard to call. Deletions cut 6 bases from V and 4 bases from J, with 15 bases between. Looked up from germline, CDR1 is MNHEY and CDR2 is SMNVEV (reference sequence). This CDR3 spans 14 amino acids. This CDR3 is CASRQTKDPYGYTF. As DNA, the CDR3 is TGTGCCAGCAGGCAGACTAAGGATCCCTATGGCTACACCTTC.

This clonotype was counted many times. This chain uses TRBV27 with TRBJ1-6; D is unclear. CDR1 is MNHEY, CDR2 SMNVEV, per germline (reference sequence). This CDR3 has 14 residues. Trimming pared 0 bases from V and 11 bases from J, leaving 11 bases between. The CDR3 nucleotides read TGTGCCAGCAGTTTATCGTCCGGTCGAACACCCCTCCACTTT. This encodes CASSLSSGRTPLHF.

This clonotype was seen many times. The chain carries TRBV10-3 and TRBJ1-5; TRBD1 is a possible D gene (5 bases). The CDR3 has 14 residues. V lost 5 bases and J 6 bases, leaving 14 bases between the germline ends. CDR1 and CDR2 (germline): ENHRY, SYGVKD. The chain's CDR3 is CAISPQGGGQPQHF. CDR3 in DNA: TGTGCCATCAGTCCTCAGGGAGGCGGTCAGCCCCAGCATTTT.

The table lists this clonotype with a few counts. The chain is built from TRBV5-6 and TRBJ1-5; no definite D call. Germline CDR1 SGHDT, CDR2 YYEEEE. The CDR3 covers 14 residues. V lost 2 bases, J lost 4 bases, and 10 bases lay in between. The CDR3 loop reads CASSFRAVNQPQHF. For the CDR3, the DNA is TGTGCCAGCAGCTTTCGGGCAGTTAATCAGCCCCAGCATTTT.

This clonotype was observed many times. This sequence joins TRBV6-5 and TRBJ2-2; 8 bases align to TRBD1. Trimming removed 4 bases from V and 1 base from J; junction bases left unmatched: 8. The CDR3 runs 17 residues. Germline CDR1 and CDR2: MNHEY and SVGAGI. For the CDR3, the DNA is TGTGCCAGCAGTTCCTTATCCGGGACAGGGAACACCGGGGAGCTGTTTTTT. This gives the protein CASSSLSGTGNTGELFF.

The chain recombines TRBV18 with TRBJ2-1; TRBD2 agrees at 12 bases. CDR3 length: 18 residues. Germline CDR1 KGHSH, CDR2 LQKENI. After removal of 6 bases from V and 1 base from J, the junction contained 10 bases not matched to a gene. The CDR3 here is CASSPRTSGTGSYNEQFF. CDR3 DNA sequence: TGTGCCAGCTCCCCGAGGACTAGCGGGACCGGATCCTACAATGAGCAGTTCTTC.

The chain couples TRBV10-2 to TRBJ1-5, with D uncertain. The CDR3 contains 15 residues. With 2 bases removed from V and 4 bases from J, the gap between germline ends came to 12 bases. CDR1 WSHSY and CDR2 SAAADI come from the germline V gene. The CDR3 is CASSESSLLNQPQHF. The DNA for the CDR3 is TGCGCCAGCAGTGAGAGTAGTCTATTAAATCAGCCCCAGCATTTT.

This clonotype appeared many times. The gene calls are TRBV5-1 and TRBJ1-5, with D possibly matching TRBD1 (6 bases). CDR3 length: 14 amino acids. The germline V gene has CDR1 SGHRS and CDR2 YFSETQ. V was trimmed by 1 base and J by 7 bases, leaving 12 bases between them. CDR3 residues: CASSLNSGEQPQHF. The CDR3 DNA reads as TGCGCCAGCAGCTTGAATTCAGGGGAACAGCCCCAGCATTTT.

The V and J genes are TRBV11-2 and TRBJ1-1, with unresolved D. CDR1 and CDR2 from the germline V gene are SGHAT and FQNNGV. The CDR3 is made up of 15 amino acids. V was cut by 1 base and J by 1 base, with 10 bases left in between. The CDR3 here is CASSLGQHRNTEAFF. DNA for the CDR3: TGTGCCAGCAGCTTAGGACAACACCGGAACACTGAAGCTTTCTTT.

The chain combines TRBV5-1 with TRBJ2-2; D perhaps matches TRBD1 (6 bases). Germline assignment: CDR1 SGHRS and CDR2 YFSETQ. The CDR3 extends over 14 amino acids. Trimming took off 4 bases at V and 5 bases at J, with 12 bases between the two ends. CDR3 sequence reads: CASSGIQGTGELFF. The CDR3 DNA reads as TGCGCCAGCAGCGGAATACAGGGTACCGGGGAGCTGTTTTTT.